This T cell receptor (beta chain) was identified during a study of shared clonotypes between healthy human individuals. Germline-derived CDR1 and CDR2 are LNHDA and SQIVND (reference sequence). The V segment lost 7 bases and the J segment 2 bases; nucleotides outside the gene matches: 8. This CDR3 spans 15 amino acids. Comments on this clone: Other DNA sequences of this sample code for an identical CDR3.

Per the study methods: As immunoSEQ supplied junction-only sequences (without quality scores), filtering differed. The data were produced by immunoSEQ multiplex PCR, yet TCRdb's version contains in-frame clones alone and is incomplete. D and trimming were read from the DNA, whereas the V and J calls and clone size are those reported in that table. The table records more than 2,000,000 clones, roughly 93% of them present only once. The receptor's source is a man between 18 and 29 years old in good health. Some clones in this sample may be carry-over from other donors' samples. Sequenced input: naive CD4+ T cells from PBMCs. Subset given: CD45RA+ positively selected. The V and J genes are TRBV19 and TRBJ2-1; 7 bases are a match to TRBD2. Here the CDR3 DNA reads TGTGCCAGTACCCCGACTAGCTCTACCTACAATGAGCAGTTCTTC. As protein: CASTPTSSTYNEQFF.